This is a list of T cell receptor beta chains from one sample in a study of cytomegalovirus exposure and HLA in healthy donors. The method was immunoSEQ multiplex PCR; TCRdb's version includes in-frame clones alone and lacks a portion of them. The sample comprises roughly 130,000 clones, more than 80% of which are singletons, and roughly 2.4% rests with the top ten. Sequencing was carried out using PBMCs. All receptors come from a man aged 25 to 45 in good health and CMV-seronegative. Both conserved end residues are part of each CDR3. The D gene is left open where the match is weak. A clone size is listed for some rows: how often the clone was seen (once, few, many), or a class if it is expanded.

J gene: TRBJ1-4; clone size: NA; V gene: TRBV4-1; D gene: NA; CDR3 DNA: TGCGCCAGCAGCCGGACGGACATTTCCTCCGAAAAACTGTTTTTT; CDR3 protein: CASSRTDISSEKLFF
J gene: TRBJ1-1; clone size: few; V gene: TRBV6-5; D gene: NA; CDR3 DNA: TGTGCCAGCACCAGCAGGCAAACAGGACAGCCTGAAGCTTTCTTT; CDR3 protein: CASTSRQTGQPEAFF
J gene: TRBJ1-2; clone size: once; V gene: TRBV4-3; D gene: NA; CDR3 DNA: TGCGCCAGCAGCCAAGATTCTGACAGGCTCTATGGCTACACCTTC; CDR3 protein: CASSQDSDRLYGYTF
J gene: TRBJ2-1; clone size: NA; V gene: TRBV27; D gene: TRBD2; CDR3 DNA: TGTGCCAGCAGGGCAAGCGGGAGTCCCTACAATGAGCAGTTCTTC; CDR3 protein: CASRASGSPYNEQFF
J gene: TRBJ1-1; clone size: few; V gene: TRBV19; D gene: NA; CDR3 DNA: TGTGCCAGTAGTGCAGGGAACACTGAAGCTTTCTTT; CDR3 protein: CASSAGNTEAFF
J gene: TRBJ1-4; clone size: once; V gene: TRBV18; D gene: TRBD1; CDR3 DNA: TGTGCCAGCTCACCACGGGACAGGACCGACGAAAAACTGTTTTTT; CDR3 protein: CASSPRDRTDEKLFF
J gene: TRBJ1-5; clone size: NA; V gene: TRBV4-2; D gene: NA; CDR3 DNA: TGTGCCAGCAGCGACGGAACGACACCCCAGCATTTT; CDR3 protein: CASSDGTTPQHF
J gene: TRBJ1-2; clone size: NA; V gene: TRBV7-2; D gene: TRBD1; CDR3 DNA: TGTGCCAGCAGCTTATACGGTAGAGGGGGCGCTTATGGCTACACCTTC; CDR3 protein: CASSLYGRGGAYGYTF
J gene: TRBJ2-7; clone size: once; V gene: TRBV9; D gene: TRBD2; CDR3 DNA: TGTGCCAGCAGCGGGACTAGCGGGACCTACGAGCAGTACTTC; CDR3 protein: CASSGTSGTYEQYF
J gene: TRBJ2-7; clone size: NA; V gene: TRBV5-1; D gene: TRBD2; CDR3 DNA: TGCGCCAGCAGCTTTTTAGCGGGAGGGTACGAGCAGTACTTC; CDR3 protein: CASSFLAGGYEQYF
J gene: TRBJ1-3; clone size: NA; V gene: TRBV5-4; D gene: TRBD1; CDR3 DNA: TGTGCCAGCAGCCGAGGGACAGGGGGGATCTTTGGAAACACCATATATTTT; CDR3 protein: CASSRGTGGIFGNTIYF
J gene: TRBJ2-2; clone size: NA; V gene: TRBV7-2; D gene: NA; CDR3 DNA: TGTGCCAGCAGCTTAGAGGGCGGGATAGCCGGGGAGCTGTTTTTT; CDR3 protein: CASSLEGGIAGELFF
J gene: TRBJ1-1; clone size: NA; V gene: TRBV7-9; D gene: TRBD1; CDR3 DNA: TGTTCCAGCAGCAAAGGACAGGGAGAGACTGAAGCTTTCTTT; CDR3 protein: CSSSKGQGETEAFF
J gene: TRBJ2-7; clone size: NA; V gene: TRBV10-3; D gene: NA; CDR3 DNA: TGTGCCATCAGTGATCCGGGAATTACCTACGAGCAGTACTTC; CDR3 protein: CAISDPGITYEQYF
J gene: TRBJ2-3; clone size: NA; V gene: TRBV25-1; D gene: NA; CDR3 DNA: TGTGCCAGCAGTGAATATCTAGCCGTCAGCACAGATACGCAGTATTTT; CDR3 protein: CASSEYLAVSTDTQYF
J gene: TRBJ2-3; clone size: NA; V gene: TRBV13; D gene: NA; CDR3 DNA: TGTGCCAGCAGCTTCAGGGCAGGGAACACAGATACGCAGTATTTT; CDR3 protein: CASSFRAGNTDTQYF
J gene: TRBJ1-2; clone size: NA; V gene: TRBV15; D gene: TRBD1; CDR3 DNA: TGTGCCACCAGCATCGACAGGGTCTATGGCTACACCTTC; CDR3 protein: CATSIDRVYGYTF
J gene: TRBJ2-5; clone size: NA; V gene: TRBV19; D gene: NA; CDR3 DNA: TGTGCCAGTAGTATAGATAACAGTGGGCAAGAGACCCAGTACTTC; CDR3 protein: CASSIDNSGQETQYF
J gene: TRBJ2-1; clone size: NA; V gene: TRBV19; D gene: NA; CDR3 DNA: TGTGCCAGTAGTATAGATCTAGGGGGGGGCGGCCTACACAATGAGCAGTTCTTC; CDR3 protein: CASSIDLGGGGLHNEQFF
J gene: TRBJ2-3; clone size: NA; V gene: TRBV27; D gene: TRBD2; CDR3 DNA: TGTGCCAGCAGTTTATCGGCTAGCGGGGAATTCACAGATACGCAGTATTTT; CDR3 protein: CASSLSASGEFTDTQYF
J gene: TRBJ2-7; clone size: once; V gene: TRBV7-2; D gene: NA; CDR3 DNA: TGTGCCAGCAGCTTTGTTAGCGGAGACTCCTACGAGCAGTACTTC; CDR3 protein: CASSFVSGDSYEQYF
J gene: TRBJ2-5; clone size: NA; V gene: TRBV7-9; D gene: TRBD2; CDR3 DNA: TGTGCCAGCAGCTTAACGGGAGGCTCGCAAGAGACCCAGTACTTC; CDR3 protein: CASSLTGGSQETQYF
J gene: TRBJ1-5; clone size: NA; V gene: TRBV29-1; D gene: NA; CDR3 DNA: TGCAGCGTTGAAGGGGGCCCCGATAGCAATCAGCCCCAGCATTTT; CDR3 protein: CSVEGGPDSNQPQHF